The clone carrying this T cell receptor (beta chain) has more than one count but fewer than ten. The antigen is unknown. These data are taken from a study of response to subunit inactivated influenza vaccine. Study conclusions and caveats: After each seasonal influenza vaccination, few new T cells are recruited, the authors suggested.

TCRdb re-analysed the RT-PCR reads in MiXCR, keeping a single row per CDR3 protein. Of under 200,000 distinct CDR3 sequences in the sample, 9.5% to 13% were seen once. The CDR3 is made up of 14 amino acids. Trimming cost V 5 bases and J 8 bases; bases outside gene matches: 6. Looked up from germline, CDR1 is SGHTA and CDR2 is FQGNSA. This chain connects TRBV7-2 to TRBJ1-2; 12 nucleotides match TRBD1. The sample here was non-naive T cells sorted from PBMCs, taken more than 35 days after vaccination. The clonotype originates from a man between 50 and 59 years old who received an inactivated influenza vaccine. CDR3 loop: CASSPGTGGRGYTF. Written as DNA, the CDR3 is TGTGCCAGCAGCCCGGGGACAGGGGGCCGGGGCTACACCTTC.